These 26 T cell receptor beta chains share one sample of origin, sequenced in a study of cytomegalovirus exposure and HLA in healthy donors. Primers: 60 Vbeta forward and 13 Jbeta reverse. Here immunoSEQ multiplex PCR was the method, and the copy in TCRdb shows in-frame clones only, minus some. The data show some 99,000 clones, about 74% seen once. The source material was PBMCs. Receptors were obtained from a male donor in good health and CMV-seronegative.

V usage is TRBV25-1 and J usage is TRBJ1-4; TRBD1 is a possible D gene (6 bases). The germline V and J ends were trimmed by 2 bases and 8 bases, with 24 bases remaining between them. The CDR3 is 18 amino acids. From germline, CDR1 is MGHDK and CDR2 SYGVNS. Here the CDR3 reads CASSERRSRGAVEEKLFF. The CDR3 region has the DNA TGTGCCAGCAGTGAACGTAGATCTCGGGGGGCAGTTGAGGAAAAACTGTTTTTT.

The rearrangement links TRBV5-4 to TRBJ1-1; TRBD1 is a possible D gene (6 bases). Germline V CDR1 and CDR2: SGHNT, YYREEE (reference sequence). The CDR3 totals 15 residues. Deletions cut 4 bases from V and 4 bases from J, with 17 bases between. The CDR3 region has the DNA TGTGCCAGCAGCGGAGACCTCAGGGGCTCCACTGAAGCTTTCTTT. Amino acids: CASSGDLRGSTEAFF.

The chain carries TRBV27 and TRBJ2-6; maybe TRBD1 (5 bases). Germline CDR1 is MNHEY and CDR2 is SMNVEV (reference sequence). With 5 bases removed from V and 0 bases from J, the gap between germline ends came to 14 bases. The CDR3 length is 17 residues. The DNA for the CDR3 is TGTGCCAGCAGTCCAGGACAATTTACCTCTGGGGCCAACGTCCTGACTTTC. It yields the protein CASSPGQFTSGANVLTF.

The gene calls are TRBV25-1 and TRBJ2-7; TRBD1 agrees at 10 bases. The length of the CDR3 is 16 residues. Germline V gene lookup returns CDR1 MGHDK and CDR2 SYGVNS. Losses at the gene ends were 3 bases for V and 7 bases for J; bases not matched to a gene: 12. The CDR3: CASSETGQGVFSEQYF. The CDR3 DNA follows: TGTGCCAGCAGTGAGACCGGACAGGGGGTGTTTTCTGAGCAGTACTTC.

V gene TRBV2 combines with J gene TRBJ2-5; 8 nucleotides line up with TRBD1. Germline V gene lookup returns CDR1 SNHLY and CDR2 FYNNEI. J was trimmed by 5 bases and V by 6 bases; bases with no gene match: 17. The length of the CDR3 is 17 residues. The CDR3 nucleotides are TGTGCCAGCAGGGAACGGTCGAGGCAGGGGGCGATGGAGACCCAGTACTTC. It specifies CASRERSRQGAMETQYF.

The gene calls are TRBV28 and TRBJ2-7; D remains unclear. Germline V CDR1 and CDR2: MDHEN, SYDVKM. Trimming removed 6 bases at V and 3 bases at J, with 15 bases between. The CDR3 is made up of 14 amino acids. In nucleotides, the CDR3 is TGTGCCAGCAGGCCCCCAGGTCCAATCTACGAGCAGTACTTC. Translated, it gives CASRPPGPIYEQYF.

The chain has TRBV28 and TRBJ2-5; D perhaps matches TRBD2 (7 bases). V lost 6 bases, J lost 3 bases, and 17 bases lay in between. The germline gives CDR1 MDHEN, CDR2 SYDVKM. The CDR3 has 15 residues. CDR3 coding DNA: TGTGCCAGCAGCCGAAGGGGGGGCTTAGAAGAGACCCAGTACTTC. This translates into CASSRRGGLEETQYF.

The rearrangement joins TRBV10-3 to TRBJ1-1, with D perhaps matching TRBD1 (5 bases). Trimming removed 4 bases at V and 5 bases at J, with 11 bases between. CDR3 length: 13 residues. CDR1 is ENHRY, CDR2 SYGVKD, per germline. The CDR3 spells CAISGGVGTEAFF. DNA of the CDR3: TGTGCCATCAGTGGGGGGGTTGGAACTGAAGCTTTCTTT.

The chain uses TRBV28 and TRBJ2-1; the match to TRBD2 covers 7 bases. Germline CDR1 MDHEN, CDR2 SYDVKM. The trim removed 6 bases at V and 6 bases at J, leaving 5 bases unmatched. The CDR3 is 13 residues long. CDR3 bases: TGTGCCAGCAGGTTGCGGGAGAGCAATGAGCAGTTCTTC. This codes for CASRLRESNEQFF.

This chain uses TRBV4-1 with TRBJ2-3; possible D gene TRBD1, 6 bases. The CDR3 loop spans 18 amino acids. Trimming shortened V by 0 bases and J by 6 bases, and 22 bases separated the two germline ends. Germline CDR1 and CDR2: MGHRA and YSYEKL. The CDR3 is CASSQEPWTASSSDTQYF. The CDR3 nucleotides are TGCGCCAGCAGCCAAGAACCTTGGACAGCTAGCTCATCTGATACGCAGTATTTT.

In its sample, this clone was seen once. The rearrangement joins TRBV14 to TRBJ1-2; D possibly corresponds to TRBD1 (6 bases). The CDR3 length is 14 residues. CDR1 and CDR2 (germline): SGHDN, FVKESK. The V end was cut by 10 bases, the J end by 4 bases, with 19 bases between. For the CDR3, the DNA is TGTGCCACAAAAGATCGGACAGAAGCCTATGGCTACACCTTC. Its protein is CATKDRTEAYGYTF.

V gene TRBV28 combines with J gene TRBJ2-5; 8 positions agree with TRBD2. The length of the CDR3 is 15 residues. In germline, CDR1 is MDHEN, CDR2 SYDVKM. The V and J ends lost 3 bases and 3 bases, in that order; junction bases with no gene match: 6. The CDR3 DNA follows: TGTGCCAGCAGTTTGGGGGGAGCGGGGGAAGAGACCCAGTACTTC. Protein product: CASSLGGAGEETQYF.

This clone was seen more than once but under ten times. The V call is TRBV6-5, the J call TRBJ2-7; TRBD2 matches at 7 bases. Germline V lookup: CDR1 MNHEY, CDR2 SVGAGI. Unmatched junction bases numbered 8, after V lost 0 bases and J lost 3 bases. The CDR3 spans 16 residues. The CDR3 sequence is CASSYSRLASGYEQYF. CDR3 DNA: TGTGCCAGCAGTTACTCTAGATTGGCTAGCGGCTACGAGCAGTACTTC.

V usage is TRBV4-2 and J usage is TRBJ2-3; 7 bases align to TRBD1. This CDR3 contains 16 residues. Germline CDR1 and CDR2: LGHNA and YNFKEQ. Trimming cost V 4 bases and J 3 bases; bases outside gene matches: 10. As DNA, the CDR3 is TGTGCCAGCAGCCCCGAGGGGGCGATGGGGACAGATACGCAGTATTTT. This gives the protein CASSPEGAMGTDTQYF.

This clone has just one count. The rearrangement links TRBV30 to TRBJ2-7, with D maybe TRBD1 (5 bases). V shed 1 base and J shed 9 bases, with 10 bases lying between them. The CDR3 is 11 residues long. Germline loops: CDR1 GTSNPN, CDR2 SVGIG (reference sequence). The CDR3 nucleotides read TGTGCCTGGAGTGAGGGGTGGGTGCAGTACTTC. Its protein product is CAWSEGWVQYF.

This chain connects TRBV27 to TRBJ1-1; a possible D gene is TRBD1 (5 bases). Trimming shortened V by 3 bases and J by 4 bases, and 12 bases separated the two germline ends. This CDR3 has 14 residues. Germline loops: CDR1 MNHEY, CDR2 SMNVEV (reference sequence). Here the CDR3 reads CASSFAGRSTEAFF. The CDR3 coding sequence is TGTGCCAGCAGTTTTGCAGGGCGCAGCACTGAAGCTTTCTTT.

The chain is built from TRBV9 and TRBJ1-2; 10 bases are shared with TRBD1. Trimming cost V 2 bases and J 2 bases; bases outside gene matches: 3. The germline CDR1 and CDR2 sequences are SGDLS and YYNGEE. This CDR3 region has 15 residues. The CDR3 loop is CASSVGTGANYGYTF. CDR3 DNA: TGTGCCAGCAGCGTTGGGACAGGGGCCAACTATGGCTACACCTTC. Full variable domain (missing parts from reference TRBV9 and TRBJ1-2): DSGVTQTPKHLITATGQRVTLRCSPRSGDLSVYWYQQSLDQGLQFLIQYYNGEERAKGNILERFSAQQFPDLHSELNLSSLELGDSALYFCASSVGTGANYGYTFGSGTRLTVV.

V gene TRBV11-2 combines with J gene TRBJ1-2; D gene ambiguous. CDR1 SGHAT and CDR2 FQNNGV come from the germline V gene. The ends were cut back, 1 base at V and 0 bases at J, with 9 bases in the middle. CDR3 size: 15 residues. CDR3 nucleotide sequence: TGTGCCAGCAGCTTAGGCAGGATAGCTAACTATGGCTACACCTTC. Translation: CASSLGRIANYGYTF.

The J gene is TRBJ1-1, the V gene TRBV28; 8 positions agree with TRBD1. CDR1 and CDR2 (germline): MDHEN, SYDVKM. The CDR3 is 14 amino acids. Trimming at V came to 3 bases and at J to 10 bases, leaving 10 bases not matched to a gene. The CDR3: CASSFTQGGARAFF. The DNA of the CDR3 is TGTGCCAGCAGTTTTACACAGGGGGGGGCGCGAGCTTTCTTT.

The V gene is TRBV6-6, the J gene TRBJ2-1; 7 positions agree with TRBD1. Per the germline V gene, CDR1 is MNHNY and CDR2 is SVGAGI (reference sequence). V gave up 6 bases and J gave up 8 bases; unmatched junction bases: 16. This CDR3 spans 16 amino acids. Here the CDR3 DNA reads TGTGCCAGCAGACCCACAGGGGTTTGGATTGTCGATGAGCAGTTCTTC. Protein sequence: CASRPTGVWIVDEQFF.

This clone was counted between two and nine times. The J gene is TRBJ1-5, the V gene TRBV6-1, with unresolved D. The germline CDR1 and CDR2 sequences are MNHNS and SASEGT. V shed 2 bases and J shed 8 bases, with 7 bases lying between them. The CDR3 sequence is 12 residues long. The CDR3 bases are TGTGCCAGCAGTGAATTCCGCGAGCCCCAGCATTTT. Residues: CASSEFREPQHF.

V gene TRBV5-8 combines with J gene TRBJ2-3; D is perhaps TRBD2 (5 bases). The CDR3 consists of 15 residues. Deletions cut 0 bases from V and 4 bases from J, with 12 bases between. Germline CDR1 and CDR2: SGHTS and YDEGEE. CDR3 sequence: CASSLDPGSADTQYF. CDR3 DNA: TGTGCCAGCAGCTTGGACCCGGGGAGCGCAGATACGCAGTATTTT.

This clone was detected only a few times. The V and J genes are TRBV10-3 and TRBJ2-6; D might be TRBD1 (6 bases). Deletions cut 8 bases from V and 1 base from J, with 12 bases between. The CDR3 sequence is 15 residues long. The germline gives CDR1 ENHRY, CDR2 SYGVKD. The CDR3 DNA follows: TGTGCCATCGGCCCCGACAGGTCTGGGGCCAACGTCCTGACTTTC. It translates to CAIGPDRSGANVLTF.

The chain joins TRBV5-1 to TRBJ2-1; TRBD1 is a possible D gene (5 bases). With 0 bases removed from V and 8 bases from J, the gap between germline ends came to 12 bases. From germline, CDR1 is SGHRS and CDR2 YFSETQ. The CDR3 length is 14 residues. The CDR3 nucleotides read TGCGCCAGCAGCTTGGCCAGGGCCTGGGATGAGCAGTTCTTC. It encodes CASSLARAWDEQFF. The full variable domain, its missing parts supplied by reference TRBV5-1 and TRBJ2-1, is KAGVTQTPRYLIKTRGQQVTLSCSPISGHRSVSWYQQTPGQGLQFLFEYFSETQRNKGNFPGRFSGRQFSNSRSEMNVSTLELGDSALYLCASSLARAWDEQFFGPGTRLTVL.

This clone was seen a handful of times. CDR3 amino acids: CASSSGLAILTYNEQFF. The CDR3 coding sequence is TGTGCCAGCAGTTCGGGACTAGCGATTCTTACCTACAATGAGCAGTTCTTC. The chain couples TRBV27 to TRBJ2-1, with 10 bases fitting TRBD2. CDR3 length: 17 residues. Germline V lookup: CDR1 MNHEY, CDR2 SMNVEV (reference sequence). J was trimmed by 2 bases and V by 4 bases; bases with no gene match: 8.

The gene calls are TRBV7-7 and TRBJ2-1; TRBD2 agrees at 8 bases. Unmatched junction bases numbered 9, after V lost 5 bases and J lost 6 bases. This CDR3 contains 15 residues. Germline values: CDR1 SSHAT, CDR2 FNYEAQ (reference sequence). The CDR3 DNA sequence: TGTGCCAGCAGCCCCCAAGCGGGACTAGGCAATGAGCAGTTCTTC. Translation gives CASSPQAGLGNEQFF.